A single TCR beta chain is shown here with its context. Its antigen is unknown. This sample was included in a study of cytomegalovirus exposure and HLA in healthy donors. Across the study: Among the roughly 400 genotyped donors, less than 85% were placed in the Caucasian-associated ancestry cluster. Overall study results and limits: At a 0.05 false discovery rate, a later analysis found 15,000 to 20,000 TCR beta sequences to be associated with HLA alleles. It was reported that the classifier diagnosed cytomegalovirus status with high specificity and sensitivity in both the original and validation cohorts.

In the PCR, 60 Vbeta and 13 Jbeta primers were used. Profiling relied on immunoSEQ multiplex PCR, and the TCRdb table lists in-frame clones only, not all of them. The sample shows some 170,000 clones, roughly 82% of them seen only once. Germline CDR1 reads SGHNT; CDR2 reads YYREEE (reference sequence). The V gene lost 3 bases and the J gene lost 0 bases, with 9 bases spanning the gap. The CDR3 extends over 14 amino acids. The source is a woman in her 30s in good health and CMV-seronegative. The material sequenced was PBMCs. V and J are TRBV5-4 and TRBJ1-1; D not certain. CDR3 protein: CASSSVSVNTEAFF. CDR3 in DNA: TGTGCCAGCAGCTCGGTTTCGGTGAACACTGAAGCTTTCTTT.